These 32 T cell receptor beta chains were all obtained from the same sample, sequenced in a study of cytomegalovirus exposure and HLA in healthy donors (TCRdb year 2017). The library was made by the immunoSEQ multiplex PCR assay. The table comes from immuneACCESS by way of TCRdb, which keeps in-frame sequences with V and J called. Part of the clones is missing from these tables; in studies checked, under half for an unresolved V gene and the rest for unknown reasons. Within this sample are over 110,000 clones, with around 90% of them counted one time only. The ten largest clones capture 8.5% to 9.5% of the sample. Sequencing was done on a sample of PBMCs. These receptors all stem from a man between 18 and 35 years old in good health and CMV-seropositive.

V gene TRBV6-5 combines with J gene TRBJ2-5, with 8 bases identical to TRBD2. The CDR3 runs to 15 residues. Germline V gene sequence: CDR1 MNHEY, CDR2 SVGAGI. After removal of 11 bases from V and 3 bases from J, the junction contained 14 bases not matched to a gene. The CDR3, as DNA: TGTGCCGCCGCGCCGGGGGGGGGCGGCGAAGAGACCCAGTACTTC. Translated: CAAAPGGGGEETQYF.

With respect to this clone: At the DNA level, this CDR3 is encoded by other sequences in the same sample as well. V gene TRBV5-1 combines with J gene TRBJ2-3; D possibly corresponds to TRBD2 (6 bases). Germline-derived CDR1 and CDR2 are SGHRS and YFSETQ. The CDR3 contains 15 residues. Trimming stripped 4 bases from V and 0 bases from J, with 12 bases between. CDR3 sequence reads: CASSPGLTSTDTQYF. For the CDR3, the DNA is TGCGCCAGCAGCCCGGGACTGACTAGCACAGATACGCAGTATTTT.

The rearrangement links TRBV5-4 to TRBJ1-6; 7 bases are shared with TRBD1. The CDR3 contains 14 residues. From germline, CDR1 is SGHNT and CDR2 YYREEE (reference sequence). Trimming took 4 bases from V and 10 from J; bases not matched to a gene: 8. The DNA of the CDR3 is TGTGCCAGCAGCGCTGACAGGGTTAACTCACCCCTCCACTTT. Amino acids: CASSADRVNSPLHF.

The V and J genes are TRBV5-1 and TRBJ2-7; D call uncertain. Trimming removed 5 bases from V and 6 bases from J, with 12 bases in between. CDR3 length: 12 amino acids. From germline, CDR1 is SGHRS and CDR2 YFSETQ. CDR3 region: CASSVGSSEQYF. The CDR3 nucleotides read TGCGCCAGCAGTGTGGGTAGCAGCGAGCAGTACTTC.

V and J are TRBV18 and TRBJ2-1, with 10 bases identical to TRBD2. V dropped 3 bases and J dropped 8; count of bases not matched to a gene: 13. This CDR3 is built from 17 residues. Germline lookup yields CDR1 KGHSH and CDR2 LQKENI. This CDR3 reads CASSPQSLAGAFHEQFF. The CDR3 DNA reads TGTGCCAGCTCACCCCAATCGCTAGCGGGAGCCTTCCATGAGCAGTTCTTC.

The chain couples TRBV11-2 to TRBJ1-2; the D gene is possibly TRBD1 (5 bases). There are 17 residues in the CDR3. Trimming left V 5 bases short and J 5 bases short, with 24 bases between. Germline values: CDR1 SGHAT, CDR2 FQNNGV. The CDR3 reads CASSPHAGRGSTYGYTF. The CDR3 DNA follows: TGTGCCAGCAGCCCCCACGCGGGGCGAGGTTCCACATATGGCTACACCTTC.

This clone came up once. V gene TRBV7-3 combines with J gene TRBJ2-3; no definite D call. CDR1 and CDR2 from the germline V gene are SGHTA and FQGTGA. This CDR3 region has 17 residues. V gave up 5 bases and J gave up 2 bases, with 20 bases separating them. The CDR3 region has the DNA TGTGCCAGCAGCCTTACAGATGGTGTCCCCACCACAGATACGCAGTATTTT. Encoded protein: CASSLTDGVPTTDTQYF.

This sequence joins TRBV18 and TRBJ1-4, with 11 bases fitting TRBD1. The V segment lost 4 bases and the J segment 4 bases; nucleotides outside the gene matches: 5. The V gene's germline CDR1 is KGHSH and CDR2 LQKENI. The CDR3 covers 16 residues. The CDR3 DNA follows: TGTGCCAGCTCACAGGACAGGGGGCGGAATAATGAAAAACTGTTTTTT. Translation: CASSQDRGRNNEKLFF. The full variable domain, with the rest looked up from reference TRBV18 and TRBJ1-4, is NAGVMQNPRHLVRRRGQEARLRCSPMKGHSHVYWYRQLPEEGLKFMVYLQKENIIDESGMPKERFSAEFPKEGPSILRIQQVVRGDSAAYFCASSQDRGRNNEKLFFGSGTQLSVL.

V and J are TRBV6-8 and TRBJ2-3; maybe TRBD2 (6 bases). V dropped 2 bases and J dropped 1 base, with 16 bases sitting between them. CDR1 and CDR2 from the germline V gene are MNHGY and SAAAGT. The CDR3 extends over 17 amino acids. CDR3 sequence reads: CASSYTPAGFCTDTQYF. For the CDR3, the DNA is TGTGCCAGCAGTTACACACCTGCGGGGTTTTGCACAGATACGCAGTATTTT.

V and J are TRBV5-3 and TRBJ2-2; TRBD2 agrees at 7 bases. TRBV5-3 is an open reading frame, and its role is uncertain. With V trimmed by 3 bases and J by 0 bases, 14 bases remained unmatched. This CDR3 is built from 19 residues. The CDR3 DNA sequence: TGTGCCAGAAGCTATCGAGAAAGGGCAGGGAGGGCGAACACCGGGGAGCTGTTTTTT. Its translation is CARSYRERAGRANTGELFF.

A note on this clone: Additional DNA sequences in this sample encode the identical CDR3. The chain joins TRBV20-1 to TRBJ2-7; D is unclear. From germline, CDR1 is DFQATT and CDR2 SNEGSKA (reference sequence). Trimming took 3 bases from V and 3 from J, leaving 6 bases between them. The CDR3 is 11 amino acids. The CDR3 reads CSARRSYEQYF. The CDR3 DNA follows: TGCAGTGCTAGGAGGAGCTACGAGCAGTACTTC.

This clone showed up just once. J is TRBJ2-5 and V is TRBV7-3, with TRBD2 as a possible D gene (5 bases). Trimming took 1 base from V and 7 from J, leaving 13 bases between them. The CDR3 consists of 14 residues. Germline V CDR1 and CDR2: SGHTA, FQGTGA. CDR3 in DNA: TGTGCCAGCAGCTTAAGTGGGCAAGGAGGGACCCAGTACTTC. Its protein product is CASSLSGQGGTQYF. The full variable domain, completed using reference TRBV7-3 and TRBJ2-5, is GAGVSQTPSNKVTEKGKYVELRCDPISGHTALYWYRQSLGQGPEFLIYFQGTGAADDSGLPNDRFFAVRPEGSVSTLKIQRTERGDSAVYLCASSLSGQGGTQYFGPGTRLLVL.

V and J are TRBV29-1 and TRBJ1-2; 9 positions agree with TRBD1. The J segment lost 5 bases and the V segment lost 4 bases, leaving 5 bases of the junction unmatched. The CDR3 is made up of 13 amino acids. Germline V gene data show CDR1 as SQVTM and CDR2 as ANQGSEA. CDR3 coding DNA: TGCAGCGTTGTTGACAGGGGGTTTTATGGCTACACCTTC. Encoded protein: CSVVDRGFYGYTF. Full variable domain (outside the CDR3, taken from reference TRBV29-1 and TRBJ1-2): SAVISQKPSRDICQRGTSLTIQCQVDSQVTMMFWYRQQPGQSLTLIATANQGSEATYESGFVIDKFPISRPNLTFSTLTVSNMSPEDSSIYLCSVVDRGFYGYTFGSGTRLTVV.

The chain has TRBV6-1 and TRBJ1-6; the D gene is possibly TRBD1 (5 bases). This CDR3 contains 17 residues. Per the germline V gene, CDR1 is MNHNS and CDR2 is SASEGT. Deletions cut 0 bases from V and 9 bases from J, with 18 bases between. Written as DNA, the CDR3 is TGTGCCAGCAGTGAAGCGCTTTGGGCCCAGGGAGGTTCACCCCTCCACTTT. Residues: CASSEALWAQGGSPLHF.

The CDR3 coding sequence is TGTGCCAGCAGCTTATTGGGCCAGGGGGCTTCACCCCTCCACTTT. Protein: CASSLLGQGASPLHF. The chain combines TRBV7-2 with TRBJ1-6, with 8 bases matching TRBD1. V gave up 2 bases and J gave up 9 bases; unmatched junction bases: 6. Germline CDR1 is SGHTA and CDR2 is FQGNSA. The CDR3 covers 15 residues.

The gene calls are TRBV27 and TRBJ1-5; D remains ambiguous. CDR3 length: 15 residues. CDR1 is MNHEY and CDR2 is SMNVEV in the germline V gene (reference sequence). V was trimmed by 2 bases and J by 1 base, leaving 9 bases between them. The chain's CDR3 is CASSLSGASNQPQHF. In DNA form, the CDR3 reads TGTGCCAGCAGTTTAAGTGGTGCGAGCAATCAGCCCCAGCATTTT.

DNA for the CDR3: TGTGCCAGCAGGACTAAGGGCGGGGGGGCCCCAGATACGCAGTATTTT. It yields the protein CASRTKGGGAPDTQYF. The chain uses TRBV13 and TRBJ2-3, with 9 bases that match TRBD2. Germline V gene sequence: CDR1 PRHDT, CDR2 FYEKMQ (reference sequence). This CDR3 contains 16 residues. V was clipped by 6 bases and J by 4 bases; unmatched bases: 11.

This clone was observed a handful of times. The chain recombines TRBV2 with TRBJ1-4, with D possibly being TRBD1 (6 bases). This CDR3 has 10 amino acids. The germline gives CDR1 SNHLY, CDR2 FYNNEI. The V end lost 7 bases, the J end lost 13 bases, and 10 bases lay between the germline ends. CDR3 bases: TGTGCCAGCACGGGAGGGGGACTGTTTTTT. Its translation is CASTGGGLFF.

This chain joins TRBV6-1 and TRBJ1-1; TRBD1 might be the D (5 bases). The V and J ends lost 1 base and 5 bases respectively, with 14 bases between them. In germline, CDR1 is MNHNS, CDR2 SASEGT. CDR3 length: 15 amino acids. As DNA, the CDR3 is TGTGCCAGCAGTGAAGATGGCGGGGGGTGGACTGAAGCTTTCTTT. It translates to CASSEDGGGWTEAFF.

V and J are TRBV19 and TRBJ2-6; TRBD1 matches at 8 bases. Germline V gene sequence: CDR1 LNHDA, CDR2 SQIVND (reference sequence). V was pared by 5 bases and J by 2 bases, with 2 bases of the junction left unmatched. The CDR3 is made up of 15 amino acids. CDR3 DNA sequence: TGTGCCAGTAGTGCGGACAGGGCTGGGGCCAACGTCCTGACTTTC. Amino acid sequence: CASSADRAGANVLTF.

The chain carries TRBV5-8 and TRBJ1-4, with no clear D. With 4 bases removed from V and 8 bases from J, the gap between germline ends came to 21 bases. This CDR3 spans 16 amino acids. Germline V lookup: CDR1 SGHTS, CDR2 YDEGEE. In DNA form, the CDR3 reads TGTGCCAGCAGCCACGGCGGAGGCAGGAGAGGGGAAAAACTGTTTTTT. Translating gives CASSHGGGRRGEKLFF. The whole variable domain, filled in from reference TRBV5-8 and TRBJ1-4, reads EAGVTQSPTHLIKTRGQQATLRCSPISGHTSVYWYQQALGLGLQFLLWYDEGEERNRGNFPPRFSGRQFPNYSSELNVNALELEDSALYLCASSHGGGRRGEKLFFGSGTQLSVL.

J is TRBJ2-6 and V is TRBV10-3, with a weak D call TRBD2 (5 bases). Deletions cut 5 bases from V and 1 base from J, with 6 bases between. The CDR3 runs to 14 residues. CDR1 is ENHRY and CDR2 is SYGVKD in the germline V gene. CDR3 nucleotide sequence: TGTGCCATCAGTAGGGAGTCTGGGGCCAACGTCCTGACTTTC. It specifies CAISRESGANVLTF.

The CDR3, as DNA: TGTGCCAGCGCCTTGGCGGGGGTATCCGGGGAGCTGTTTTTT. The encoded protein is CASALAGVSGELFF. The rearrangement uses TRBV9 and TRBJ2-2; 7 nucleotides agree with TRBD2. After removal of 7 bases from V and 6 bases from J, the junction contained 9 bases not matched to a gene. CDR1 and CDR2 (germline): SGDLS, YYNGEE. CDR3 length: 14 residues. The whole variable domain, filled in from reference TRBV9 and TRBJ2-2, reads DSGVTQTPKHLITATGQRVTLRCSPRSGDLSVYWYQQSLDQGLQFLIQYYNGEERAKGNILERFSAQQFPDLHSELNLSSLELGDSALYFCASALAGVSGELFFGEGSRLTVL.

V usage is TRBV5-4 and J usage is TRBJ1-1; a weak D match, TRBD1 (5 bases). The CDR3 is made up of 13 amino acids. V lost 3 bases to trimming and J lost 5 bases, with 11 bases between them. Germline CDR1 is SGHNT and CDR2 is YYREEE (reference sequence). Here the CDR3 reads CASSSYQGTEAFF. CDR3 bases: TGTGCCAGCAGCTCTTATCAGGGAACTGAAGCTTTCTTT.

The genes are TRBV19 and TRBJ2-1; 7 bases line up with TRBD2. V trimming: 3 bases; J trimming: 9 bases; junction bases outside the gene matches: 8. From germline, CDR1 is LNHDA and CDR2 SQIVND (reference sequence). This CDR3 comprises 14 residues. The CDR3 nucleotides are TGTGCCAGTAGTATTAGTGGGAGGGCCGTTGAGCAGTTCTTC. As protein: CASSISGRAVEQFF.

In its sample, this clone was seen once. V usage is TRBV7-8 and J usage is TRBJ1-4; D may be TRBD1 (5 bases). The V end lost 4 bases, the J end lost 3 bases, and 15 bases lay between the germline ends. The germline V gene has CDR1 SGHVS and CDR2 FQNEAQ. This CDR3 comprises 16 residues. CDR3 loop: CASSSPGVAANEKLFF. The CDR3 coding sequence is TGTGCCAGCAGCTCACCGGGGGTTGCGGCTAATGAAAAACTGTTTTTT.

The CDR3 nucleotides are TGTGCCAGCAGCGTACCTGATGAAAAACTGTTTTTT. The encoded protein is CASSVPDEKLFF. This chain uses TRBV9 with TRBJ1-4; D is unclear. This CDR3 is built from 12 residues. CDR1 is SGDLS and CDR2 is YYNGEE in the germline V gene. The ends were cut back, 1 base at V and 6 bases at J, with 4 bases in the middle.

CDR3 in amino acids: CASSDRGFSYNEQFF. CDR3 sequence (DNA): TGCGCCAGCAGTGATAGGGGTTTCTCCTACAATGAGCAGTTCTTC. The chain couples TRBV10-1 to TRBJ2-1; D perhaps matches TRBD1 (5 bases). V was shortened by 3 bases and J by 0 bases, with 9 bases between the two germline ends. Per the germline V gene, CDR1 is WNHNN and CDR2 is SYGVQD (reference sequence). The CDR3 totals 15 residues.

This chain joins TRBV5-1 and TRBJ2-1; 7 bases are shared with TRBD1. Germline CDR1 reads SGHRS; CDR2 reads YFSETQ. The CDR3 contains 14 residues. V was clipped by 2 bases and J by 8 bases; unmatched bases: 7. CDR3 bases: TGCGCCAGCAGCTTACAGGGGCTAGTGGATGAGCAGTTCTTC. It specifies CASSLQGLVDEQFF.

The J gene is TRBJ2-7, the V gene TRBV28, with 7 bases identical to TRBD2. The V gene's germline CDR1 is MDHEN and CDR2 SYDVKM. CDR3 size: 16 residues. Trimming took 2 bases from V and 7 from J; bases not matched to a gene: 14. The CDR3 DNA follows: TGTGCCAGCAGTTTAGTGTCTGGCGGGAGTTCGGGTGAGCAGTACTTC. It encodes CASSLVSGGSSGEQYF.

CDR3 DNA: TGTGCCAGCAGCCCCCAAAGGGACAGTTTTCCCTGGACCCAGTACTTC. Protein sequence: CASSPQRDSFPWTQYF. The chain is built from TRBV7-6 and TRBJ2-5; 7 positions match TRBD1. The ends lost 5 bases at V and 7 bases at J; junction bases unmatched: 16. The CDR3 sequence is 16 residues long. Germline assignment: CDR1 SGHVS and CDR2 FNYEAQ.

The V gene is TRBV9, the J gene TRBJ2-1, with D possibly being TRBD2 (6 bases). The CDR3 is 15 amino acids. V was trimmed by 0 bases and J by 0 bases, leaving 7 bases between them. The germline V gene encodes CDR1 SGDLS and CDR2 YYNGEE. The CDR3 nucleotides read TGTGCCAGCAGCGTAGCGGGGGACTCCTACAATGAGCAGTTCTTC. This codes for CASSVAGDSYNEQFF.